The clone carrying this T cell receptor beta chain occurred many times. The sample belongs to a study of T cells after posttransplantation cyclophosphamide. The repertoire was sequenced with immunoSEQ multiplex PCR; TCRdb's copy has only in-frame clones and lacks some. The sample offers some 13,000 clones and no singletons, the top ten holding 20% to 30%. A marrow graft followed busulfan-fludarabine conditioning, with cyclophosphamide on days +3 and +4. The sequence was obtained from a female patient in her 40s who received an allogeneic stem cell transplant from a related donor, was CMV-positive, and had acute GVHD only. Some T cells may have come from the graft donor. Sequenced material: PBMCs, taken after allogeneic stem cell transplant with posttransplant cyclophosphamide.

CDR3 region: CASRSLTDTQYF. The CDR3 DNA reads TGTGCCAGCAGGAGTCTAACAGATACGCAGTATTTT. J is TRBJ2-3 and V is TRBV11-2; D remains ambiguous. The CDR3 covers 12 residues. Between the trimmed V and J ends, which lost 6 bases and 3 bases, there was a span of 7 bases. CDR1 is SGHAT, CDR2 FQNNGV, per germline.